The 6 T cell receptor beta chains below were found in one sample sequenced in a study of blood T cell repertoires in COVID-19. Using immunoSEQ multiplex PCR, the repertoire was profiled, and TCRdb retains in-frame clones only, with some absent. Of approximately 230,000 clones detected, about 80% appear once; the ten largest clones hold about 15%. Specimen: PBMCs or T cells enriched from blood (not recorded which). The receptors originated from a man between 35 and 55 years old who had recovered from COVID-19.

This chain uses TRBV7-8 with TRBJ1-2, with D possibly matching TRBD1 (5 bases). Germline V gene data show CDR1 as SGHVS and CDR2 as FQNEAQ. This CDR3 has 14 residues. Trimming left V 3 bases short and J 8 bases short, with 16 bases between. The CDR3 DNA sequence: TGTGCCAGCAGCTTGATGGGGCGGACCTCCGGCTACACCTTC. Its translation is CASSLMGRTSGYTF.

The V gene is TRBV6-5, the J gene TRBJ2-1, with 7 bases fitting TRBD2. The length of the CDR3 is 12 residues. Germline CDR1 and CDR2: MNHEY and SVGAGI. J gave up 7 bases and V 8 bases, and 5 bases lay outside the gene matches. The CDR3 sequence is CASGRVMNEQFF. CDR3 nucleotide sequence: TGTGCCAGCGGGAGGGTGATGAATGAGCAGTTCTTC.

The chain joins TRBV5-1 to TRBJ2-3; D is ambiguous. Trimming pared 0 bases from V and 2 bases from J, leaving 4 bases between. Germline assignment: CDR1 SGHRS and CDR2 YFSETQ. The CDR3 sequence is 13 residues long. CDR3 in amino acids: CASSLGATDTQYF. The CDR3 nucleotides read TGCGCCAGCAGCTTGGGGGCCACAGATACGCAGTATTTT.

The chain joins TRBV7-6 to TRBJ2-7, with 8 bases fitting TRBD1. The germline V gene encodes CDR1 SGHVS and CDR2 FNYEAQ. The V and J ends lost 5 bases and 6 bases, in that order; junction bases with no gene match: 0. This CDR3 spans 11 amino acids. The CDR3 spells CASSDRGEQYF. The CDR3 nucleotides are TGTGCCAGCAGCGACAGGGGCGAGCAGTACTTC. The full variable domain, rest sourced from reference TRBV7-6 and TRBJ2-7, is GAGVSQSPRYKVTKRGQDVALRCDPISGHVSLYWYRQALGQGPEFLTYFNYEAQQDKSGLPNDRFSAERPEGSISTLTIQRTEQRDSAMYRCASSDRGEQYFGPGTRLTVT.

The chain links TRBV5-1 to TRBJ1-2; tentative D call: TRBD1 (5 bases). The V end was cut by 5 bases, the J end by 1 base, with 12 bases between. Germline V lookup: CDR1 SGHRS, CDR2 YFSETQ. The CDR3 has 14 amino acids. The CDR3 nucleotides read TGCGCCAGCAGGATGTCCCAGGGTAACTATGGCTACACCTTC. Translation: CASRMSQGNYGYTF.

This sequence joins TRBV11-3 and TRBJ2-7; D perhaps matches TRBD1 (6 bases). This CDR3 is 13 amino acids long. Trimming took 6 bases from V and 6 from J, leaving 15 bases between them. CDR1 SGHNT and CDR2 YENEEA come from the germline V gene. The CDR3 spells CASSSLQGGEQYF. The CDR3 DNA reads as TGTGCCAGCAGTTCTCTACAAGGGGGCGAGCAGTACTTC.